This T cell receptor beta chain was obtained from a study of cytomegalovirus exposure and HLA in healthy donors. Turning to the study itself: Approximately 180 million T cells yielded approximately 110 million unique TCR beta sequences in earlier analysis.

CDR1 is GTSNPN and CDR2 is SVGIG in the germline V gene (reference sequence). CDR3 length equals 12 residues. The V gene lost 5 bases and the J gene lost 4 bases, with 11 bases spanning the gap. The PCR contained 60 Vbeta and 13 Jbeta primers. Assay: immunoSEQ multiplex PCR; the TCRdb copy retains only in-frame clones and omits some. The data show 130,000 to 150,000 clones, with roughly 80% seen just once and 4.5% to 5.5% held by the top ten. This chain uses TRBV30 with TRBJ2-5, with D possibly matching TRBD2 (7 bases). The sequence was collected from a man aged 35 to 55 in good health and CMV-seronegative. The specimen was PBMCs. The CDR3 DNA follows: TGTGCCTGGTCGGGGGGCGCAGAGACCCAGTACTTC. Amino acid sequence: CAWSGGAETQYF.